This T cell receptor beta chain was obtained from a study of T cells in women clearing cervical HPV infection. Comments on this clone: The read ends 3 residues before the CDR3 terminus; that terminus is restored from the germline J gene.

Using immunoSEQ multiplex PCR, the repertoire was profiled, and TCRdb retains in-frame clones only, with some absent. The sample includes fewer than 25,000 clones. The CDR3 runs to 16 residues. Per germline, CDR1 SGHVS and CDR2 FNYEAQ. The V call is TRBV7-6, the J call TRBJ1-1, with TRBD1 as a possible D gene (5 bases). Sequencing input: blood buffy coat. This receptor was obtained from a woman aged 18-69 years with a cervical HPV16 infection that either progressed to CIN3+ or cleared (not recorded which). CDR3 protein: CASRPTSRLAGETAFF. Partial CDR3 DNA: TGTGCCAGCAGACCCACATCTCGACTAGCGGGGGAGACC.